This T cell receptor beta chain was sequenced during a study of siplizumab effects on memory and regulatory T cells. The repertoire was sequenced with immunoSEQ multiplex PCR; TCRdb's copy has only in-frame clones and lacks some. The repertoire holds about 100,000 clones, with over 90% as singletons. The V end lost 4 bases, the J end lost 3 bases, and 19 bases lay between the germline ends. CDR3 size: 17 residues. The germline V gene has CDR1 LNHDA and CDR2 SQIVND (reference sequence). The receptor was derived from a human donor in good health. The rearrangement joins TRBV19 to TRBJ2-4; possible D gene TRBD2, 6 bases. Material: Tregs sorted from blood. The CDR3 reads CASSTRGASGGKNIQYF. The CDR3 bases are TGTGCCAGTAGTACCCGAGGCGCCTCCGGGGGCAAAAACATTCAGTACTTC.